This T cell receptor beta chain appears in the sequencing data of a study of Graves' ophthalmopathy and Graves' hyperthyroidism. Ten or more counts support this clonotype. The V and J ends lost 2 bases and 1 base, in that order; junction bases with no gene match: 21. Germline assignment: CDR1 DFQATT and CDR2 SNEGSKA (reference sequence). The CDR3 spans 20 residues. RNA transcripts provided the template for amplifying TCR beta CDR3 regions. RT-PCR in the first round used HTBI primers; a second-round multiplex PCR followed. TCRdb passed the multiplex PCR reads through MiXCR, listing each CDR3 protein once. The sample carries 400,000 to 450,000 distinct CDR3 sequences, under 25% recorded once.

The clonotype comes from a woman aged 18-29 years with stable Graves' hyperthyroidism. The specimen was peripheral blood. The gene calls are TRBV20-1 and TRBJ2-5; 8 bases line up with TRBD1. The CDR3 loop is CSARSMGAEGQDVLQETQYF. CDR3 DNA sequence: TGCAGTGCTAGAAGTATGGGGGCTGAGGGACAGGACGTTCTCCAAGAGACCCAGTACTTC.